This T cell receptor (beta chain) was identified during a study of T cell repertoires in cytomegalovirus infection. Study-level points and caveats: The ex vivo response was dominated by HLA-C-restricted CMV-specific TCR beta clonotypes.

The V gene end was trimmed by 5 bases and the J gene end by 1 base; junction bases not matched to a gene: 6. This CDR3 contains 15 residues. TCRdb reanalysed the reads using MiXCR and keeps one entry per CDR3 protein. The table lists 350,000 to 450,000 distinct CDR3 sequences, about a sixth of them singletons, with 7.5% to 9.5% in the top ten. A word on this clonotype: The antigen is not known.

Material for sequencing was PBMCs. The rearrangement links TRBV12-3 or TRBV12-4 to TRBJ2-7; TRBD1 matches 9 bases. The sequence was obtained from a human donor in good health (CMV status not recorded). Some clones in this sample may be carry-over from other donors' samples. This chain's CDR3 is CASSLRQGGSYEQYF. The CDR3 DNA reads TGTGCCAGCAGTCTTCGACAGGGGGGGTCCTACGAGCAGTACTTC.